Sequencing of this T cell receptor beta chain was carried out in a study of blood T cell repertoires in COVID-19 (dated by TCRdb to 2020 to 2022). Study-wide context: Samples from collaborators originated in the United States, Italy and Spain and spanned both the acute and convalescent phases of COVID-19. Where available, HLA class I and class II types were obtained from metadata supplied by the sample provider rather than from assay-based typing. Deeply sampled blood TCRbeta repertoires from subjects exposed to, actively infected with, or recovered from COVID-19 were included in the dataset. Sample metadata almost always included a de-identified subject ID, COVID-19 status, age in years and sex. The repertoires were released in a freely available public database intended as a resource for research on the immune response to SARS-CoV-2. The material from the prospective study consisted of cDNA or gDNA derived from T cells, B-cell-depleted T cells, or PBMCs. The samples were drawn from two sources: the first 160 participants of the ongoing ImmuneRACE study, and approximately 1,300 subjects contributed by 6 global collaborators. The study at large found these results: How much clinical and demographic metadata was included differed by source and by participant, and the metadata was provided uncurated.

Collaborating institutions collected whole blood in K2EDTA tubes following their own protocols. For TCRbeta analysis, collaborator samples were shipped as frozen whole blood, as isolated PBMCs, or as DNA extracted from either sample type. TCRbeta CDR3 regions were amplified from genomic DNA by means of the immunoSEQ Assay, a bias-controlled multiplex PCR. Processing in the source paper ran as follows. Within the assay, amplification of reference gene primers was used to estimate how many nucleated cells each sample contained. To quantify the absolute abundance of each unique TCRbeta CDR3 rearrangement, sequence reads were collapsed and filtered. For each sample, productive Simpson clonality was calculated as the square root of Simpson's diversity index over productive rearrangements. TCRdb re-hosts the immuneACCESS table, in-frame sequences only. Its copies lack some clones; in the studies checked, an unresolved V gene accounts for under half of them, and the cause for the rest is not known. V, J and clone size reflect that table, while D and trimming were determined from the DNA. Within this sample are under 80,000 clones, with approximately 78% of them counted one time only. The ten largest clones capture roughly 5% of the sample.

Comments on this clone: No antigen is known for it. Per-nucleotide qualities are absent, and no much larger clonotype sits a single base away.

This TCR was recovered from a woman at least 80 years old with active or convalescent COVID-19. Sequencing used peripheral blood.

The CDR3 corresponds to CASSSGQRNTEAFF. The DNA sequence is given as TGTGCCAGCAGTTCGGGACAGCGAAACACTGAAGCTTTCTTT. Recombination linked TRBV27 to TRBJ1-1; the junction holds 7 bases that match TRBD1. Germline trimming amounts to 4 bases on V and 2 bases on J, with 4 as the count of junction bases outside the gene matches. Taken from the germline V gene (reference sequence), the CDR1 and CDR2 loops are MNHEY and SMNVEV. The CDR3 goes from the cysteine to the phenylalanine over 14 residues. Just CDR3 DNA is preserved here, 42 bases in frame from base 1.